These T cell receptor beta chains were read from a single sample in a study of T cell responses to AZD1222 COVID-19 vaccine. Measured with immunoSEQ multiplex PCR; TCRdb has only the in-frame clones, and not every one. The table lists under 70,000 clones, 80% to 90% of them singletons. The source material was peripheral blood, sampled on day 0 of AZD1222 vaccination. All receptors come from an adult in good health. Each CDR3 is given with its conserved first and last residue. The D gene is left open where the match is weak. Clone size is stated in some rows and not others, as once, few, many or a class when expanded.

>NA|NA|TRBJ2-5|TRBV7-2
TGTGCCAGCAGCTTAACGGGCCCAAAAGAGACCCAGTACTTC
CASSLTGPKETQYF
>NA|NA|TRBJ1-4|TRBV7-9
TGTGCCAGCAGCCATTCTACCATGGGACGCGGCGAAAAACTGTTTTTT
CASSHSTMGRGEKLFF
>NA|once|TRBJ2-7|TRBV7-2
TGTGCCAGCAGCCCCGGGAGTAGGATAAACGAGCAGTACTTC
CASSPGSRINEQYF
>NA|NA|TRBJ1-1|TRBV7-9
TGTGCCAGCAGCTCGTGGGGCGAGGCTTTCTTT
CASSSWGEAFF
>TRBD2|NA|TRBJ2-7|TRBV27
TGTGCCAGCAGGTCGGGACTAGCGGGAGTTATGTACGAGCAGTACTTC
CASRSGLAGVMYEQYF
>TRBD1|NA|TRBJ2-7|TRBV28
TGTGCCAGCAGTTTAGTCACAGGGGGCAGCTTAGGTCACGAGCAGTACTTC
CASSLVTGGSLGHEQYF
>TRBD2|NA|TRBJ2-1|TRBV14
TGTGCCAGCAGCCCCTCCGGGACTAGCAAGCGGGGCGATGAGCAGTTCTTC
CASSPSGTSKRGDEQFF
>NA|NA|TRBJ2-1|TRBV28
TGTGCCAGCAGTCCTTGGCTTAGCCCCACTCTTAATGAGCAGTTCTTC
CASSPWLSPTLNEQFF
>NA|NA|TRBJ1-2|TRBV18
TGTGCCAGCTCACCTCTCCAGGGGCTCCCCAGCACCTTC
CASSPLQGLPSTF
>TRBD2|once|TRBJ2-3|TRBV7-2
TGTGCCAGCAGCCGGACTAGCGGGACTCCGGATACGCAGTATTTT
CASSRTSGTPDTQYF
>NA|few|TRBJ1-2|TRBV14
TGTGCCAGCAGCCCCGGGTCGGGGGCGAACTATGGCTACACCTTC
CASSPGSGANYGYTF
>NA|NA|TRBJ2-7|TRBV11-2
TGTGCCAGCACCCCCGGGGTCGAGCAGTACTTC
CASTPGVEQYF
>NA|NA|TRBJ1-3|TRBV3-1/TRBV3-2
TGTGCCAGCAGCCAAGACGCCCGCTTAATTATACAGGTCTCTGGAAACACCATATATTTT
CASSQDARLIIQVSGNTIYF
>TRBD1|NA|TRBJ2-5|TRBV4-1
TGCGCCAGCAGGACCAATGACAGGGGGCAGGAGACCCAGTACTTC
CASRTNDRGQETQYF
>NA|NA|TRBJ2-2|TRBV28
TGTGCCAGCCTATATGGTACAGGGACCACCGGGGAGCTGTTTTTT
CASLYGTGTTGELFF
>NA|NA|TRBJ1-5|TRBV28
TGTGCCAGCACCCCCGGGGCCGGCCATCAGCCCCAGCATTTT
CASTPGAGHQPQHF
>NA|NA|TRBJ1-4|TRBV14
TGTGCCAGCAGCCAGGGCATGACCCATAATGAAAAACTGTTTTTT
CASSQGMTHNEKLFF
>NA|few|TRBJ2-7|TRBV6-5
TGTGCCAGCAGTTCCAAGGGGCCTTCGAGAGAGCAGTACTTC
CASSSKGPSREQYF
>NA|NA|TRBJ1-2|TRBV28
TGTGCCAGCAGGGCTACAGGGACCTATGGCTACACCTTC
CASRATGTYGYTF
>NA|once|TRBJ2-7|TRBV29-1
TGCAGCGTTGCCACCTGGTCCTACGAGCAGTACTTC
CSVATWSYEQYF
>NA|few|TRBJ1-5|TRBV28
TGTGCCAGCGGGGAGGAGACGCTTAGCAATCAGCCCCAGCATTTT
CASGEETLSNQPQHF
>TRBD1|NA|TRBJ1-1|TRBV5-6
TGTGCCAGCAGCATAGTGACAGGGGAGTACACTGAAGCTTTCTTT
CASSIVTGEYTEAFF
>TRBD1|once|TRBJ2-7|TRBV28
TGTGCCAGCGCTGGGGCGAGGGGGCTACGTAAGTACTTC
CASAGARGLRKYF
>TRBD1|NA|TRBJ2-5|TRBV7-6
TGTGCCAGCAGCTCGACAGGGACCCAAGAGACCCAGTACTTC
CASSSTGTQETQYF
>NA|few|TRBJ1-1|TRBV29-1
TGCAGCGTTGAAGTTCAGGGTATGACCACTGAAGCTTTCTTT
CSVEVQGMTTEAFF
>TRBD1|NA|TRBJ1-2|TRBV6-7
TGTGCCAGCAGTTATTCTAAAAAACAGGGGACCTATGGCTACACCTTC
CASSYSKKQGTYGYTF
>NA|NA|TRBJ2-7|TRBV7-9
TGTGCCAGCACGCAAGGGGCCTACGAGCAGTACTTC
CASTQGAYEQYF
>TRBD1|few|TRBJ1-2|TRBV28
TGTGCCAGCAACTCGGACAGGCGGCGACGCGGCTACACCTTC
CASNSDRRRRGYTF
>TRBD2|NA|TRBJ2-5|TRBV4-2
TGTGCCAGCAGCCAAAGGACTAGCGGGTTGAAGACCCAGTACTTC
CASSQRTSGLKTQYF
>TRBD2|NA|TRBJ2-2|TRBV6-2/TRBV6-3
TGTGCCAGCAGTTACTTCCTAGCGGGGGGACGGGAGCTGTTTTTT
CASSYFLAGGRELFF
>NA|NA|TRBJ2-3|TRBV28
TGTGCCAGCAGTACCCTAGGGGGAGCAGATACGCAGTATTTT
CASSTLGGADTQYF
>NA|few|TRBJ2-5|TRBV7-9
TGTGCCAGCAGCTTTGGTAGTAAGACCCAGTACTTC
CASSFGSKTQYF
>NA|few|TRBJ2-7|TRBV5-5
TGTGCCAGCAGCCTCGGCGGGGACGGTACCTACGAGCAGTACTTC
CASSLGGDGTYEQYF
>NA|NA|TRBJ2-2|TRBV30
TGTGCCTGGGGCTCAGACAGGACCACCGGGGAGCTGTTTTTT
CAWGSDRTTGELFF
>TRBD1|NA|TRBJ2-3|TRBV5-4
TGTGCCAGCAGCGGGGACAGGACGATGGAGTATTTT
CASSGDRTMEYF
>NA|once|TRBJ2-7|TRBV28
TGTGCCAGCAGTTTCCCGCCCCCGCCCCAGGGATACGAGCAGTACTTC
CASSFPPPPQGYEQYF
>TRBD1|once|TRBJ2-1|TRBV12-3/TRBV12-4
TGTGCCAGCAGTGGACAGGGATACAATGAGCAGTTCTTC
CASSGQGYNEQFF
>NA|once|TRBJ2-7|TRBV7-3
TGTGCCAGCAGCTTACAACGGACAGACGAGCAGTACTTC
CASSLQRTDEQYF
>NA|NA|TRBJ2-7|TRBV3-1/TRBV3-2
TGTGCCAGCAGCTCCCCCACCTTCCTCTCCTACGAGCAGTACTTC
CASSSPTFLSYEQYF
>NA|NA|TRBJ1-3|TRBV7-9
TGTGCCAGCAGCCCCACGGAGGGCCCCTCTGGAAACACCATATATTTT
CASSPTEGPSGNTIYF
>NA|NA|TRBJ1-4|TRBV28
TGTGCCAGCAGTTTCTACCCACTGGGAGGAGACGAAAAACTGTTTTTT
CASSFYPLGGDEKLFF
>TRBD2|NA|TRBJ2-4|TRBV19
TGTGCCAGTAGTACGGGAGGGGTTCAGTACTTC
CASSTGGVQYF